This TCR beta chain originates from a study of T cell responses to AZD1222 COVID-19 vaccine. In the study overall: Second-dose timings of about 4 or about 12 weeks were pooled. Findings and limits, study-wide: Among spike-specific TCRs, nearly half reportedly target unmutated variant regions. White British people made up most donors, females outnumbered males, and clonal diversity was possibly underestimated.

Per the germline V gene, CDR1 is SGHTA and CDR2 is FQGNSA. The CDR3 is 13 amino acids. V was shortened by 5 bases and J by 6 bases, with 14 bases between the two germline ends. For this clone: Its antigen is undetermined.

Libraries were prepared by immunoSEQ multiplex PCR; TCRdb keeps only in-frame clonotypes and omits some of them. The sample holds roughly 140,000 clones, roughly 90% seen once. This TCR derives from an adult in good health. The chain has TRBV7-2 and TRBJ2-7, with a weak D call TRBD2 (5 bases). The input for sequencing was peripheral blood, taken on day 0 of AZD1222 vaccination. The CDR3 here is CASSPYLAREQYF. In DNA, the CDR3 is TGTGCCAGCAGCCCTTACCTAGCCCGCGAGCAGTACTTC.